One T cell receptor (beta chain) is described in this entry. These data originate in a study of technical replicates of blood from a handful of donors. The CDR3 totals 13 residues. V trimming: 10 bases; J trimming: 4 bases; junction bases outside the gene matches: 9. The germline CDR1 and CDR2 sequences are SGHNT and YENEEA. Sequenced by immunoSEQ multiplex PCR; TCRdb stores in-frame clones only, minus some. The top ten hold about 0.27% of the sample, which has approximately 85,000 clones, 90% to 95% seen once. The chain couples TRBV11-3 to TRBJ2-5; 7 bases line up with TRBD2. Input material: T cells isolated from PBMCs. The TCR sequence derives from a human donor in good health. The CDR3 reads CATASGPRETQYF. The CDR3 coding sequence is TGTGCCACCGCTAGCGGACCGCGAGAGACCCAGTACTTC.